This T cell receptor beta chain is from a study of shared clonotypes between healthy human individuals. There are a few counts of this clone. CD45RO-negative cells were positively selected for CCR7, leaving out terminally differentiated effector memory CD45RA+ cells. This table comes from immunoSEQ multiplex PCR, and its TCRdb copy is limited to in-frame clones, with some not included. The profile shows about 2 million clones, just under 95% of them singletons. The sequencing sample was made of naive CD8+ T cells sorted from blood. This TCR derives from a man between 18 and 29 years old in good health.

The CDR3 region is CASSIQTGQSDFF. CDR3 DNA: TGTGCCAGTAGTATACAGACAGGCCAGTCGGATTTCTTT. This rearrangement joins TRBV19 to TRBJ1-1; weak D call: TRBD1 (6 bases). The ends were cut back, 2 bases at V and 13 bases at J, with 17 bases in the middle. CDR1 is LNHDA, CDR2 SQIVND, per germline (reference sequence). This CDR3 comprises 13 residues.